This T cell receptor beta chain was retrieved from a study of blood T cell repertoires in COVID-19. Participants were placed into cohorts based on the clinical history they reported. The repertoire was sequenced with immunoSEQ multiplex PCR; TCRdb's copy has only in-frame clones and lacks some. The table shows approximately 220,000 clones, with over 80% occurring only once. The CDR3 is made up of 14 amino acids. Germline lookup yields CDR1 DFQATT and CDR2 SNEGSKA (reference sequence). Trimming took 3 bases from V and 5 from J; bases not matched to a gene: 3. The J gene is TRBJ2-1, the V gene TRBV20-1; the match to TRBD2 covers 11 bases. The sequence derives from a man aged 30 to 45 who had recovered from COVID-19. Sequencing was carried out using PBMCs or T cells enriched from blood (not recorded which). CDR3 bases: TGCAGTGCTAGTAGCGGGGGGGCGCACAATGAGCAGTTCTTC. This gives the protein CSASSGGAHNEQFF.